Listed here is a single T cell receptor (beta chain). This record belongs to a study of blood T cell repertoires in COVID-19. Study overall: Italy, Spain and the United States were the sources of the convalescent and acute COVID-19 samples. Sources were T cells, B-cell-depleted T cells, or PBMCs; the material itself was cDNA or gDNA.

Germline V CDR1 and CDR2: MNHEY, SVGAGI. The CDR3 is 14 amino acids. The V gene end was trimmed by 6 bases and the J gene end by 3 bases; junction bases not matched to a gene: 6. Authors' processing steps: Researchers report that nucleated cell counts were estimated from reference gene primer amplification. TCRdb's table, derived via immunoSEQ multiplex PCR, lists solely in-frame clones and lacks some. V, J and clone size are those of that table, while D and trimming were read from the DNA. This sample has 270,000 or so clones, with approximately 83% found just once. Specimen: peripheral blood. The TCR comes from a woman in her fifties or sixties who had recovered from COVID-19. V is TRBV6-5 and J is TRBJ2-7; TRBD1 matches at 9 bases. CDR3: CASRGQGRYYEQYF. For the CDR3, the DNA is TGTGCCAGCAGAGGACAGGGGAGATACTACGAGCAGTACTTC.